Presented here are 32 T cell receptor beta chains from one specimen sequenced in a study of blood T cells in healthy people across ages (dated by TCRdb to about 2015). Libraries were built with 5' RACE. Instrument on record: Illumina HiSeq 2500. A second PCR of about 7 to 12 cycles was performed with a sample-barcoded 5' primer and a J-beta primer mix. The public reads were reanalyzed by TCRdb: fastp trimming at Q25, MiXCR alignment, in-frame beta chains only. A single entry per CDR3 protein holds the most common genes and DNA from its merged rows. The sample profile shows about 570,000 distinct CDR3 sequences; about 26% of them were found once. The ten largest make up approximately 17% of the sample. The specimen was blood. The origin of the receptors is a woman between 65 and 79 years old in good health.

The chain combines TRBV7-2 with TRBJ2-5, with 10 bases that match TRBD2. CDR1 and CDR2 (germline): SGHTA, FQGNSA. V lost 5 bases to trimming and J lost 5 bases; unmatched junction nucleotides: 8. The CDR3 consists of 15 residues. Here the CDR3 reads CASSISGRAGETQYF. The CDR3 coding sequence is TGTGCCAGCAGCATAAGCGGGAGGGCCGGGGAGACCCAGTACTTC.

This clonotype was seen only a few times. The chain uses TRBV10-3 and TRBJ2-5; no reliable D call. Per germline, CDR1 ENHRY and CDR2 SYGVKD. This CDR3 has 14 amino acids. With 8 bases removed from V and 0 bases from J, the gap between germline ends came to 13 bases. CDR3 bases: TGTGCCATCGACCGAGGAGCGTACCAAGAGACCCAGTACTTC. The encoded protein is CAIDRGAYQETQYF.

The chain links TRBV6-4 to TRBJ2-6, with D possibly TRBD1 on 6 matching bases. The CDR3 totals 15 residues. Trimming left V 4 bases short and J 4 bases short, with 11 bases between. Germline V CDR1 and CDR2: MRHNA, SNTAGT. DNA of the CDR3: TGTGCCAGCAGTGCCCAGGGGCTCGGGGCCAACGTCCTGACTTTC. It translates to CASSAQGLGANVLTF.

This clonotype was picked up a small number of times. The chain couples TRBV20-1 to TRBJ1-1; TRBD1 might be the D (5 bases). There are 12 residues in the CDR3. Germline CDR1 reads DFQATT; CDR2 reads SNEGSKA (reference sequence). V was trimmed by 5 bases and J by 2 bases, leaving 9 bases between them. CDR3 loop: CSALRDNTEAFF. CDR3 coding DNA: TGCAGTGCTCTTAGGGACAACACTGAAGCTTTCTTT.

The chain recombines TRBV7-2 with TRBJ1-6; D gene unclear. The CDR3 length is 15 residues. Germline V gene lookup returns CDR1 SGHTA and CDR2 FQGNSA. Trimming took off 3 bases at V and 5 bases at J, with 11 bases between the two ends. The CDR3 protein is CASSFNFGHNSPLHF. In DNA, the CDR3 is TGTGCCAGCAGCTTTAACTTCGGCCATAATTCACCCCTCCACTTT. The variable domain in full, with the rest retrieved from reference TRBV7-2 and TRBJ1-6, is GAGVSQSPSNKVTEKGKDVELRCDPISGHTALYWYRQSLGQGLEFLIYFQGNSAPDKSGLPSDRFSAERTGGSVSTLTIQRTQQEDSAVYLCASSFNFGHNSPLHFGNGTRLTVT.

This clonotype has more than one count but fewer than ten. The rearrangement uses TRBV27 and TRBJ2-5; TRBD2 matches 13 bases. The germline V gene has CDR1 MNHEY and CDR2 SMNVEV (reference sequence). The V segment lost 5 bases and the J segment 2 bases; nucleotides outside the gene matches: 2. The CDR3 is made up of 15 amino acids. The CDR3 nucleotides are TGTGCCAGCAGTCAACTAGCGGGAGGGCAAGAGACCCAGTACTTC. This codes for CASSQLAGGQETQYF.

This sequence joins TRBV4-2 and TRBJ1-2, with D tentatively TRBD1 (5 bases). Per the germline V gene, CDR1 is LGHNA and CDR2 is YNFKEQ. The V and J ends lost 3 bases and 2 bases respectively, with 16 bases between them. The CDR3 spans 16 residues. CDR3 sequence (DNA): TGTGCCAGCAGCCAGATGTCTGTGGGGCCGAACTATGGCTACACCTTC. As protein: CASSQMSVGPNYGYTF.

This clonotype has only a few counts. The chain links TRBV19 to TRBJ2-5, with 7 bases that match TRBD1. V lost 7 bases and J lost 2; bases outside the gene matches: 7. CDR1 LNHDA and CDR2 SQIVND come from the germline V gene (reference sequence). The CDR3 spans 14 residues. The CDR3 DNA reads TGTGCCAGTAATCGGGGACAGTGGCAAGAGACCCAGTACTTC. It translates to CASNRGQWQETQYF.

This clonotype was seen only a few times. This chain uses TRBV6-2 or TRBV6-3 with TRBJ2-7; TRBD2 aligns across 8 bases. CDR1 and CDR2 (germline): MNHEY, SVGEGT. The CDR3 extends over 15 amino acids. The junction had 9 bases not matched to a gene; V was cut back by 6 bases and J by 2 bases. The CDR3 DNA sequence: TGTGCCAGCAGATCCGGACGGGGGGGTGCCTACGAGCAGTACTTC. Amino acids: CASRSGRGGAYEQYF.

The chain employs TRBV5-1 and TRBJ2-3; 13 bases fit TRBD2. CDR1 is SGHRS and CDR2 is YFSETQ in the germline V gene. CDR3 length: 18 residues. After removal of 4 bases from V and 4 bases from J, the junction contained 12 bases not matched to a gene. This CDR3 reads CASSGKTLAGGPSDTQYF. CDR3 DNA: TGCGCCAGCAGCGGAAAAACACTAGCGGGGGGGCCCTCAGATACGCAGTATTTT.

The rearrangement links TRBV7-9 to TRBJ2-7, with 11 bases that match TRBD1. V dropped 3 bases and J dropped 2; count of bases not matched to a gene: 3. The CDR3 runs to 15 residues. Germline lookup yields CDR1 SEHNR and CDR2 FQNEAQ (reference sequence). CDR3: CASSLRTGGTYEQYF. In DNA form, the CDR3 reads TGTGCCAGCAGCTTGAGGACAGGGGGCACCTACGAGCAGTACTTC.

The rearrangement uses TRBV29-1 and TRBJ2-2; D perhaps matches TRBD1 (5 bases). Germline CDR1 and CDR2: SQVTM and ANQGSEA. V was clipped by 2 bases and J by 2 bases, with 9 bases between them. CDR3 size: 14 residues. In DNA, the CDR3 is TGCAGCGTTGAAAAGACAGCAAACACCGGGGAGCTGTTTTTT. Amino acids: CSVEKTANTGELFF.

V gene TRBV7-9 combines with J gene TRBJ2-1, with TRBD2 identical over 12 bases. The CDR3 contains 15 residues. After removal of 5 bases from V and 6 bases from J, the junction contained 5 bases not matched to a gene. Germline-derived CDR1 and CDR2 are SEHNR and FQNEAQ (reference sequence). This CDR3 is CASSLLAGGPNEQFF. The DNA of the CDR3 is TGTGCCAGCAGCCTTCTAGCGGGGGGGCCCAATGAGCAGTTCTTC.

This clonotype was seen a few times. The rearrangement links TRBV5-1 to TRBJ2-1; the match to TRBD2 covers 8 bases. The CDR3 consists of 19 residues. The V and J ends lost 7 bases and 0 bases, in that order; junction bases with no gene match: 18. The germline V gene has CDR1 SGHRS and CDR2 YFSETQ. CDR3 residues: CASAPAGGVSSSSYNEQFF. CDR3 nucleotides: TGCGCCAGCGCCCCCGCGGGGGGCGTAAGTAGTAGCTCCTACAATGAGCAGTTCTTC.

The chain couples TRBV6-6 to TRBJ2-2; no reliable D call. CDR3 length: 14 residues. Germline loops: CDR1 MNHNY, CDR2 SVGAGI (reference sequence). The V and J ends lost 7 bases and 4 bases respectively, with 13 bases between them. The CDR3 reads CASILDGLTGELFF. CDR3 sequence (DNA): TGTGCCAGCATCCTGGACGGTCTCACCGGGGAGCTGTTTTTT.

This clonotype appeared a few times. CDR3 DNA: TGTGCCATCAACCCACAGGGCCCGACCGGGGAGCTGTTTTTT. Amino acids: CAINPQGPTGELFF. J is TRBJ2-2 and V is TRBV10-3; possible D gene TRBD1, 6 bases. Deletions cut 7 bases from V and 5 bases from J, with 14 bases between. The CDR3 runs to 14 residues. The germline V gene encodes CDR1 ENHRY and CDR2 SYGVKD.

This clonotype has more than one count but fewer than ten. This chain connects TRBV6-2 or TRBV6-3 to TRBJ1-1; D ambiguous. The germline gives CDR1 MNHEY, CDR2 SVGEGT. The CDR3 length is 16 residues. Trimming pared 0 bases from V and 0 bases from J, leaving 11 bases between. The CDR3 DNA is TGTGCCAGCAGTTACTCGACTCGGGGTTTGAACACTGAAGCTTTCTTT. It encodes CASSYSTRGLNTEAFF.

This chain uses TRBV20-1 with TRBJ2-5, with 7 bases lining up with TRBD2. The V gene end was trimmed by 5 bases and the J gene end by 2 bases; junction bases not matched to a gene: 8. This CDR3 comprises 14 residues. The germline V gene encodes CDR1 DFQATT and CDR2 SNEGSKA (reference sequence). CDR3 loop: CSAGPSGRQETQYF. The CDR3 DNA reads as TGCAGTGCTGGACCTAGCGGCCGACAAGAGACCCAGTACTTC.

Points on this clonotype: A single base separates this from a much larger clone, so it may be a read error. The gene calls are TRBV9 and TRBJ1-2; D is uncertain. Germline loops: CDR1 SGDLS, CDR2 YYNGEE. The CDR3 loop spans 14 amino acids. This CDR3 reads CASSTTSGQDGCTF. As DNA, the CDR3 is TGTGCCAGCAGTACAACCTCCGGGCAGGATGGCTGCACCTTC.

This chain joins TRBV4-3 and TRBJ1-4; a possible D gene is TRBD1 (5 bases). Germline CDR1 LGHNA, CDR2 YSLEER. This CDR3 spans 20 amino acids. Trimming pared 1 base from V and 0 bases from J, leaving 21 bases between. This CDR3 is CASSQAHRLGVFATNEKLFF. In nucleotides, the CDR3 is TGCGCCAGCAGCCAAGCCCATAGACTGGGGGTGTTTGCAACTAATGAAAAACTGTTTTTT.

This clonotype was picked up a small number of times. The V call is TRBV6-6, the J call TRBJ1-3; D is unclear. The CDR3 runs 14 residues. In germline, CDR1 is MNHNY, CDR2 SVGAGI (reference sequence). V gave up 0 bases and J gave up 2 bases, with 5 bases separating them. CDR3 DNA sequence: TGTGCCAGCAGTTACTCTGAAACTGGAAACACCATATATTTT. Translating it yields CASSYSETGNTIYF.

This clonotype appeared a single time. The chain recombines TRBV7-8 with TRBJ2-1, with D uncertain. This CDR3 is built from 15 residues. In germline, CDR1 is SGHVS, CDR2 FQNEAQ. V gave up 0 bases and J gave up 4 bases, with 10 bases separating them. The CDR3 region is CASSLARPQYNEQFF. In DNA, the CDR3 is TGTGCCAGCAGCTTAGCGCGCCCCCAGTACAATGAGCAGTTCTTC.

This clonotype was observed a few times. The chain uses TRBV20-1 and TRBJ2-7; tentatively, D is TRBD1 (7 bases). This CDR3 has 14 amino acids. Germline CDR1 DFQATT, CDR2 SNEGSKA (reference sequence). Between the trimmed V and J ends, which lost 0 bases and 3 bases, there was a span of 12 bases. The CDR3 nucleotides are TGCAGTGCTAGAGACCGCGGGACAGACTACGAGCAGTACTTC. Protein: CSARDRGTDYEQYF.

This clonotype was detected a few times. The chain combines TRBV12-3 or TRBV12-4 with TRBJ2-1; 9 positions match TRBD2. V lost 3 bases to trimming and J lost 10 bases; unmatched junction nucleotides: 7. CDR3 length: 14 residues. The CDR3 reads CASSFGLAGLEQFF. As DNA, the CDR3 is TGTGCCAGCAGTTTTGGGCTAGCGGGGCTAGAGCAGTTCTTC.

The chain couples TRBV4-3 to TRBJ2-3; no definite D call. The V gene's germline CDR1 is LGHNA and CDR2 YSLEER. This CDR3 comprises 15 residues. V lost 1 base and J 2 bases, leaving 10 bases between the germline ends. The CDR3 spells CASSQVGLLTDTQYF. DNA of the CDR3: TGCGCCAGCAGCCAAGTCGGGCTCCTCACAGATACGCAGTATTTT.

The rearrangement joins TRBV12-3 or TRBV12-4 to TRBJ1-4; D call uncertain. V shed 6 bases and J shed 6 bases, with 20 bases lying between them. This CDR3 is built from 16 residues. CDR3 amino acids: CASSLSRGMTDEKLFF. CDR3 bases: TGTGCCAGCAGCCTTAGCCGGGGAATGACGGATGAAAAACTGTTTTTT.

This clonotype showed up many times. The rearrangement joins TRBV29-1 to TRBJ1-2; 10 bases map to TRBD1. The CDR3 spans 13 residues. Germline CDR1 reads SQVTM; CDR2 reads ANQGSEA. Trimming at V came to 6 bases and at J to 6 bases, leaving 7 bases not matched to a gene. CDR3 DNA sequence: TGCAGCGTGGGGACAGGGGCCGGGGATGGCTACACCTTC. This translates into CSVGTGAGDGYTF.

A few counts support this clonotype. In DNA form, the CDR3 reads TGTGCCAGCAGTTACTCAACACTCTCTAATGAAAAACTGTTTTTT. Its translation: CASSYSTLSNEKLFF. The chain joins TRBV6-5 to TRBJ1-4; no reliable D call. The CDR3 sequence is 15 residues long. Germline-derived CDR1 and CDR2 are MNHEY and SVGAGI. Deletions cut 0 bases from V and 3 bases from J, with 8 bases between.

This clonotype was found a few times. The chain employs TRBV7-9 and TRBJ1-4, with D hard to call. Germline CDR1 SEHNR, CDR2 FQNEAQ (reference sequence). This CDR3 comprises 17 residues. V was shortened by 1 base and J by 1 base, with 13 bases between the two germline ends. This CDR3 is CASSLGRILKTNEKLFF. The CDR3 coding sequence is TGTGCCAGCAGCTTAGGACGGATTCTCAAAACTAATGAAAAACTGTTTTTT.

V usage is TRBV27 and J usage is TRBJ2-7; tentatively, D is TRBD1 or TRBD2 (5 bases each). The DNA end favors TRBJ2-1, so the J call may be wrong. The CDR3 is 15 residues long. Looked up from germline, CDR1 is MNHEY and CDR2 is SMNVEV (reference sequence). The CDR3 coding sequence is TGTGCCAGCAGTGCCCAGGCAGGGAGCTCCTACGAGCAGTTCTTC. As protein: CASSAQAGSSYEQFF.

The chain joins TRBV5-1 to TRBJ2-5; the D gene is possibly TRBD1 (6 bases). The V end was cut by 0 bases, the J end by 5 bases, with 11 bases between. In germline, CDR1 is SGHRS, CDR2 YFSETQ. This CDR3 has 14 amino acids. CDR3: CASSLGTAWETQYF. DNA of the CDR3: TGCGCCAGCAGCTTGGGGACAGCGTGGGAGACCCAGTACTTC.

J is TRBJ1-3 and V is TRBV7-2, with a weak D call TRBD1 (5 bases). Trimming stripped 5 bases from V and 0 bases from J, with 14 bases between. This CDR3 comprises 16 residues. Looked up from germline, CDR1 is SGHTA and CDR2 is FQGNSA. CDR3 in amino acids: CASSQSRGYSGNTIYF. The CDR3 DNA follows: TGTGCCAGCAGCCAAAGTAGGGGTTACTCTGGAAACACCATATATTTT.